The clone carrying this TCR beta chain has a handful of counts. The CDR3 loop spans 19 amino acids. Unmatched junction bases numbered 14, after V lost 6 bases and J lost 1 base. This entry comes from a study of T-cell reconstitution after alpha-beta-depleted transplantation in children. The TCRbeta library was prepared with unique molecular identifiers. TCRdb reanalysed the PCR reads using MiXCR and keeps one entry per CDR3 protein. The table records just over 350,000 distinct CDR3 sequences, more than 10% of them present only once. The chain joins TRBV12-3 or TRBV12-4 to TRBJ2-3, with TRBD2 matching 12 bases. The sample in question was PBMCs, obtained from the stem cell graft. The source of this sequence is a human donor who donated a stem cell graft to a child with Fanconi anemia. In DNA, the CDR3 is TGTGCCAGCAGCTTATGGGCTAGCGGGGGGGCTGGGGGCACAGATACGCAGTATTTT. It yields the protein CASSLWASGGAGGTDTQYF.